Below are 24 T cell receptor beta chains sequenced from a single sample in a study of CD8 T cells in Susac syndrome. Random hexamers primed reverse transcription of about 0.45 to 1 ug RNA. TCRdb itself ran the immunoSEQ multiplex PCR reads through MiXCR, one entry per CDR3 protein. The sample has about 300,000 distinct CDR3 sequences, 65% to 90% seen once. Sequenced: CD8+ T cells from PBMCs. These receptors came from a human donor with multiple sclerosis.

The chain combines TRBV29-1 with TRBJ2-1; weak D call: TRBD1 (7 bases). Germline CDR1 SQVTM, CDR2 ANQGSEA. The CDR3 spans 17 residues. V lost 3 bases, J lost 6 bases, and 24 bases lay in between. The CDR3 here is CSVDSGRSSGQVNEQFF. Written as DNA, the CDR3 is TGCAGCGTTGATTCGGGGCGCAGTAGCGGACAGGTCAATGAGCAGTTCTTC.

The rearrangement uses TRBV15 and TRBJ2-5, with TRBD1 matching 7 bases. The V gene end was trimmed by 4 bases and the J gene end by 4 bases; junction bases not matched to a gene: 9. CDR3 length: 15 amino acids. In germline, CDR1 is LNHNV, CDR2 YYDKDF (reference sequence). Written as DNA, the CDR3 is TGTGCCACCAGCACCCGGACAGGTCGGGGAGAGACCCAGTACTTC. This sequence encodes CATSTRTGRGETQYF.

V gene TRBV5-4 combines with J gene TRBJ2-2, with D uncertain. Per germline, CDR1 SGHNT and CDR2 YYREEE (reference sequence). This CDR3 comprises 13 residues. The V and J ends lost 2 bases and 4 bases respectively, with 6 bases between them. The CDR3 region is CASSFSATGELFF. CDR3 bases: TGTGCCAGCAGCTTTAGTGCCACCGGGGAGCTGTTTTTT.

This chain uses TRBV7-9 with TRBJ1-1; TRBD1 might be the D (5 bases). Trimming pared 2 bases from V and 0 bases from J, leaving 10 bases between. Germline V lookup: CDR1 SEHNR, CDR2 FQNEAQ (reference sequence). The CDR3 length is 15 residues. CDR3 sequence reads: CASSLILGLNTEAFF. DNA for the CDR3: TGTGCCAGCAGCTTAATCCTGGGGCTGAACACTGAAGCTTTCTTT.

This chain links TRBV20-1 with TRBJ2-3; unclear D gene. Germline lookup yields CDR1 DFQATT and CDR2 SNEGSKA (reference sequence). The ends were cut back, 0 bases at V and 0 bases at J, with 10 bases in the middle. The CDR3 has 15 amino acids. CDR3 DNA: TGCAGTGCTAGAGATTGGCCACCAAGCACAGATACGCAGTATTTT. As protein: CSARDWPPSTDTQYF.

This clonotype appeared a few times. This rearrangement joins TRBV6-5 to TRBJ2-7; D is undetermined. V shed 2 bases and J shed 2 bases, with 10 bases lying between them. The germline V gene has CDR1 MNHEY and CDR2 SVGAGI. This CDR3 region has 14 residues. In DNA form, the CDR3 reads TGTGCCAGCAGTTACGATCTGGGGACCTACGAGCAGTACTTC. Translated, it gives CASSYDLGTYEQYF.

The CDR3, as DNA: TGTGCCAGCAGCATACCAGGGGGTGGCTACACCTTC. Protein sequence: CASSIPGGGYTF. The chain combines TRBV7-6 with TRBJ1-2, with 7 bases matching TRBD1. Germline assignment: CDR1 SGHVS and CDR2 FNYEAQ. The V and J ends lost 5 bases and 7 bases, in that order; junction bases with no gene match: 4. The CDR3 totals 12 residues.

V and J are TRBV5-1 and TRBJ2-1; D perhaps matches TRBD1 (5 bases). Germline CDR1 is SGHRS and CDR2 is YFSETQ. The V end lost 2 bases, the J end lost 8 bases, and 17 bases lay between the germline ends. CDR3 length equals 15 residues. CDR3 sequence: CASSFDGAIPYEQFF. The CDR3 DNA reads TGCGCCAGCAGCTTTGATGGGGCGATTCCCTATGAGCAGTTCTTC.

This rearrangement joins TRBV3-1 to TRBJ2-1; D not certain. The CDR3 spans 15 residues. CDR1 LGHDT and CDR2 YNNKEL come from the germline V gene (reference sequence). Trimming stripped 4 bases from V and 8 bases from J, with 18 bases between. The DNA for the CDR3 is TGTGCCAGCAGCCGTCCAGGTCCGATAGGTGATGAGCAGTTCTTC. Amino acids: CASSRPGPIGDEQFF.

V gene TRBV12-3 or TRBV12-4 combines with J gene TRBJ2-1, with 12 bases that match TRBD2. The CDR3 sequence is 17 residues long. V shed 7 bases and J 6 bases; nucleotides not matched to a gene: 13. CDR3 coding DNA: TGTGCCAGCACCCTTAGACTAGCGGGAGTTTTCAGCAATGAGCAGTTCTTC. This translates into CASTLRLAGVFSNEQFF.

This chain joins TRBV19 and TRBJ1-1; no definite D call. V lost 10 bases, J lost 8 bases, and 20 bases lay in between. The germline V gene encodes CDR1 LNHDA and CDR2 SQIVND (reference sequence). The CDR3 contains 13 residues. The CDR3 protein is CATSAGSLGEAFF. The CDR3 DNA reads TGTGCCACCTCGGCGGGGTCATTGGGAGAAGCTTTCTTT.

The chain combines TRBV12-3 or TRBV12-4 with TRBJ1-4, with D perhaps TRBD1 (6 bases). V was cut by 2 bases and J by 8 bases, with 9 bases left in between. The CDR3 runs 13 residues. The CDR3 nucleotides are TGTGCCAGCAGTTTACTCGGGGGCGAAAAACTGTTTTTT. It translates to CASSLLGGEKLFF.

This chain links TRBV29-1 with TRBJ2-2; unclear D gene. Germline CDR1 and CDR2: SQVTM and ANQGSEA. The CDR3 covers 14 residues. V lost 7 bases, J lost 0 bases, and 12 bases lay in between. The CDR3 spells CSAWVDANTGELFF. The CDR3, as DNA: TGCAGCGCGTGGGTTGACGCGAACACCGGGGAGCTGTTTTTT.

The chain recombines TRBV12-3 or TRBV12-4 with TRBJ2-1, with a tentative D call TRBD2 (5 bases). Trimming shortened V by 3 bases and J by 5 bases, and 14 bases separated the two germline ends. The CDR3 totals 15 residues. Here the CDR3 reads CASSFGSSGHNEQFF. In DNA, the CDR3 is TGTGCCAGCAGTTTCGGCTCCAGCGGACACAATGAGCAGTTCTTC.

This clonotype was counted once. CDR3 bases: TGTGCCAGCAGTCCCCTGACTAGTCACGAGCAGTACTTC. Translation: CASSPLTSHEQYF. The gene calls are TRBV27 and TRBJ2-7; D possibly corresponds to TRBD2 (6 bases). In germline, CDR1 is MNHEY, CDR2 SMNVEV (reference sequence). V dropped 5 bases and J dropped 5 bases, with 13 bases sitting between them. The CDR3 is made up of 13 amino acids.

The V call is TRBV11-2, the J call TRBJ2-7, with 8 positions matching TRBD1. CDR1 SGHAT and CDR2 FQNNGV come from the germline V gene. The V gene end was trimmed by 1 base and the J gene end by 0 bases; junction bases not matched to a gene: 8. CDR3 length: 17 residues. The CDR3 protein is CASSLGTGGAFSYEQYF. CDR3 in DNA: TGTGCCAGCAGCTTAGGCACAGGGGGAGCCTTCTCCTACGAGCAGTACTTC.

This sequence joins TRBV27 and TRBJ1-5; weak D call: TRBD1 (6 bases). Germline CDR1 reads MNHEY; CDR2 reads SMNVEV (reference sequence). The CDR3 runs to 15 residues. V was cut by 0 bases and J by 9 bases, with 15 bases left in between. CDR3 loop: CASSLSAPGDPPQHF. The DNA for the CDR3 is TGTGCCAGCAGTTTATCGGCCCCAGGGGATCCGCCCCAGCATTTT.

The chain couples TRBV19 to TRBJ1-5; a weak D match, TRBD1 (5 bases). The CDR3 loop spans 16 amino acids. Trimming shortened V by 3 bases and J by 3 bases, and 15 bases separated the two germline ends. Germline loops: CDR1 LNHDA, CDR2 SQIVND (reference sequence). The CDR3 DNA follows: TGTGCCAGTAGTATGGTGGGGGGATGGGACAATCAGCCCCAGCATTTT. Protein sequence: CASSMVGGWDNQPQHF.

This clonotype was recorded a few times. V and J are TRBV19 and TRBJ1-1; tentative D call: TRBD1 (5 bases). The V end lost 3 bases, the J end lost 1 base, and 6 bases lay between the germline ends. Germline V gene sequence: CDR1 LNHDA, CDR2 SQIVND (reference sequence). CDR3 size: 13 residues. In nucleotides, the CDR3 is TGTGCCAGTAGTATTGGACAGAACACTGAAGCTTTCTTT. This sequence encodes CASSIGQNTEAFF.

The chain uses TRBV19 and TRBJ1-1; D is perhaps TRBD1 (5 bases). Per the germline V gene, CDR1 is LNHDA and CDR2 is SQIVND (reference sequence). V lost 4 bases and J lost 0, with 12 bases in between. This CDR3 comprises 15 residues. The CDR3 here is CASSTDDSLNTEAFF. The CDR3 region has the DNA TGTGCCAGTAGTACAGATGACAGCTTGAACACTGAAGCTTTCTTT.

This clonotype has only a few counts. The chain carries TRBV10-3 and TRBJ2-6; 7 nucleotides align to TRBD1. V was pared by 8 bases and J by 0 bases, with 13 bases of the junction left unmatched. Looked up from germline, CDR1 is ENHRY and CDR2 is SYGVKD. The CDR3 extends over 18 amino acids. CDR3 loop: CAIPLTDRAPSGANVLTF. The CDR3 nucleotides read TGTGCCATCCCCTTAACCGACAGGGCCCCCTCTGGGGCCAACGTCCTGACTTTC.

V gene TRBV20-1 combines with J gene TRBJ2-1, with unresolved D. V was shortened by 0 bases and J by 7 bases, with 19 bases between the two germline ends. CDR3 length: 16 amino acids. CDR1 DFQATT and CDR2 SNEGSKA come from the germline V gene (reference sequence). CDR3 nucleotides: TGCAGTGCTAGAGATCTCAAAAGTATAATTGGAAATGAGCAGTTCTTC. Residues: CSARDLKSIIGNEQFF.

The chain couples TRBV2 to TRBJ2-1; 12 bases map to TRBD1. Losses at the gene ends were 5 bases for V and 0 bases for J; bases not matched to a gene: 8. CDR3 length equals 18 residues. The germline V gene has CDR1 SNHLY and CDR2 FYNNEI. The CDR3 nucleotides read TGTGCCAGCAGTCCCGGGACAGGGGGCCTCCGCTCCTACAATGAGCAGTTCTTC. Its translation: CASSPGTGGLRSYNEQFF.

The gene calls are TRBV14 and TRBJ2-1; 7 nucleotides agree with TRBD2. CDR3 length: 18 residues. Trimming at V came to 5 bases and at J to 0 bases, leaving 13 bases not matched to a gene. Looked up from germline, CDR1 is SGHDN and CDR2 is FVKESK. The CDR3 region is CASSSLGGRTSSYNEQFF. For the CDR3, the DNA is TGTGCCAGCAGCTCTCTCGGGGGTAGGACTAGCTCCTACAATGAGCAGTTCTTC.